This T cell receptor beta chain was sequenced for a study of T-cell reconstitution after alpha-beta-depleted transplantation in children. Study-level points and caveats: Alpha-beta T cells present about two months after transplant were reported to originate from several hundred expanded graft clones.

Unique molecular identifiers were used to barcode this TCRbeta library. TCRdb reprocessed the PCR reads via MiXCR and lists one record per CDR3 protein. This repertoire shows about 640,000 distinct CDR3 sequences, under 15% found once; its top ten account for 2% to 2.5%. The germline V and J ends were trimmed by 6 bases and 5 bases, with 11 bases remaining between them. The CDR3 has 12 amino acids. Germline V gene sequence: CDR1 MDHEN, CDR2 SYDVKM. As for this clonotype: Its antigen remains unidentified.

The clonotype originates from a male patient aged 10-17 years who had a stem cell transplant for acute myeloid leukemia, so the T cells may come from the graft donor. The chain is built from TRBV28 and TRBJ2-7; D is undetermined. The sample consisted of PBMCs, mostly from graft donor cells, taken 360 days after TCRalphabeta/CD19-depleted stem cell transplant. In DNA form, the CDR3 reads TGTGCCAGCAGGCGTAATGTCAACGAGCAGTACTTC. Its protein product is CASRRNVNEQYF.